What follows is one TCR beta chain and its context. The antigen remains undetermined. Trimming removed 5 bases from V and 7 bases from J; junction bases left unmatched: 7. Germline values: CDR1 KGHSH, CDR2 LQKENI. The CDR3 is 15 residues long. TCRdb's copy holds only in-frame clones and misses some; the assay was immunoSEQ multiplex PCR. The sample lists fewer than 65,000 clones, approximately 86% occurring once. The sample belongs to a study of OX40 agonist ivuxolimab in advanced cancers. As for the study in general: The dose-escalation cohort had hepatocellular carcinoma, melanoma, renal cell or head and neck cancer. Regarding the study as a whole: In the 0.1 to 3.0 mg/kg range, CD4+ and CD8+ blood T cells had expanded clonally by week 6. CD8+ T cells (on average) carried more expanded clones than CD4+ T cells.

The genes are TRBV18 and TRBJ1-6, with 8 positions matching TRBD1. This material consisted of CD4+ or CD8+ T cells sorted from blood, taken in a trial of the OX40 agonist ivuxolimab. The receptor's source is an adult with an advanced solid tumor such as melanoma, head and neck, liver or kidney cancer. CDR3 protein: CASSSGTGFNSPLHF. In DNA, the CDR3 is TGTGCCAGCTCATCGGGGACAGGCTTCAATTCACCCCTCCACTTT.